One and the same sample provided the 32 T cell receptor beta chains below, sequenced in a study of CD8 T cells in Susac syndrome. A quantity of about 0.5 to 1 ug RNA underwent reverse transcription using random hexamers. TCRdb analysed the immunoSEQ multiplex PCR reads with MiXCR anew, one entry per CDR3 protein. The sample yields about 200,000 distinct CDR3 sequences, 75% to 95% seen once. The sequenced sample consisted of CD4+ T cells from PBMCs. These receptors were obtained from a human donor with Susac syndrome.

This chain connects TRBV20-1 to TRBJ2-7; 7 bases line up with TRBD2. The germline gives CDR1 DFQATT, CDR2 SNEGSKA (reference sequence). J lost 3 bases, V lost 3 bases, and 8 bases had no gene match. The CDR3 contains 14 residues. CDR3 nucleotide sequence: TGCAGTGCTAGGCGGCTAGCGGACGTCTACGAGCAGTACTTC. As protein: CSARRLADVYEQYF.

J is TRBJ2-1 and V is TRBV7-3, with a possible D match to TRBD1 (6 bases). This CDR3 region has 16 residues. Trimming removed 2 bases at V and 9 bases at J, with 20 bases between. Germline values: CDR1 SGHTA, CDR2 FQGTGA. This chain's CDR3 is CASSLFLYGGLSEQFF. The CDR3 DNA follows: TGTGCCAGCAGCTTATTCCTCTATGGGGGCTTATCTGAGCAGTTCTTC. Combining the CDR3 with reference TRBV7-3 and TRBJ2-1 gives the whole variable domain GAGVSQTPSNKVTEKGKYVELRCDPISGHTALYWYRQSLGQGPEFLIYFQGTGAADDSGLPNDRFFAVRPEGSVSTLKIQRTERGDSAVYLCASSLFLYGGLSEQFFGPGTRLTVL.

The chain couples TRBV18 to TRBJ1-1; D perhaps matches TRBD1 (5 bases). With 4 bases removed from V and 8 bases from J, the gap between germline ends came to 5 bases. The CDR3 contains 10 residues. The V gene's germline CDR1 is KGHSH and CDR2 LQKENI. The CDR3 loop reads CASSRGEAFF. In nucleotides, the CDR3 is TGTGCCAGCTCACGGGGGGAAGCTTTCTTT.

This clonotype was detected once. The rearrangement uses TRBV18 and TRBJ2-1; tentatively, D is TRBD2 (5 bases). Trimming took off 0 bases at V and 3 bases at J, with 6 bases between the two ends. Germline V gene data show CDR1 as KGHSH and CDR2 as LQKENI. The CDR3 spans 14 residues. This chain's CDR3 is CASSPPSGYNEQFF. As DNA, the CDR3 is TGTGCCAGCTCACCACCGAGCGGCTACAATGAGCAGTTCTTC. Filled out from reference TRBV18 and TRBJ2-1, the complete variable domain reads NAGVMQNPRHLVRRRGQEARLRCSPMKGHSHVYWYRQLPEEGLKFMVYLQKENIIDESGMPKERFSAEFPKEGPSILRIQQVVRGDSAAYFCASSPPSGYNEQFFGPGTRLTVL.

This clonotype has only one observation. The chain carries TRBV7-9 and TRBJ2-1; tentative D call: TRBD2 (5 bases). Trimming took 1 base from V and 9 from J, leaving 10 bases between them. This CDR3 contains 13 residues. Germline V gives CDR1 SEHNR, CDR2 FQNEAQ (reference sequence). CDR3 DNA sequence: TGTGCCAGCAGCTTAGATGAGGGCTCTGAGCAGTTCTTC. It specifies CASSLDEGSEQFF.

The count of this clonotype is one. The chain has TRBV3-1 and TRBJ1-6; D not certain. Trimming removed 3 bases from V and 8 bases from J, with 5 bases in between. Per germline, CDR1 LGHDT and CDR2 YNNKEL (reference sequence). The CDR3 loop spans 12 amino acids. The CDR3: CASSHLDSPLHF. CDR3 nucleotides: TGTGCCAGCAGCCACCTAGATTCACCCCTCCACTTT.

The CDR3 DNA reads TGTGCCAGCAGCCCTCCGGGGGGACGCGAGACCCAGTACTTC. Residues: CASSPPGGRETQYF. This chain links TRBV7-2 with TRBJ2-5, with TRBD2 matching over 7 bases. Germline V gene lookup returns CDR1 SGHTA and CDR2 FQGNSA. J gave up 5 bases and V 5 bases, and 8 bases lay outside the gene matches. The CDR3 runs to 14 residues.

This rearrangement joins TRBV5-1 to TRBJ1-4, with 7 positions matching TRBD1. CDR1 is SGHRS and CDR2 is YFSETQ in the germline V gene. V was pared by 5 bases and J by 0 bases, with 7 bases of the junction left unmatched. The CDR3 has 16 amino acids. CDR3 loop: CASSHRGGTTNEKLFF. CDR3 DNA sequence: TGCGCCAGCAGTCACAGGGGCGGGACAACTAATGAAAAACTGTTTTTT.

This chain's CDR3 is CASSYSLGQLLNQPQHF. CDR3 nucleotides: TGTGCCAGCAGTTACTCGTTGGGACAGCTGCTCAATCAGCCCCAGCATTTT. The chain combines TRBV6-5 with TRBJ1-5, with 7 bases that match TRBD1. Germline trimming cut 0 bases from V and 3 bases from J; bases unmatched to any gene: 8. The CDR3 totals 17 residues. Germline V gene sequence: CDR1 MNHEY, CDR2 SVGAGI.

The CDR3: CASGGTANQETQYF. CDR3 nucleotides: TGTGCCAGCGGGGGGACCGCCAACCAAGAGACCCAGTACTTC. This chain links TRBV7-9 with TRBJ2-5; D is possibly TRBD2 (6 bases). Trimming took 8 bases from V and 0 from J, leaving 13 bases between them. The germline CDR1 and CDR2 sequences are SEHNR and FQNEAQ (reference sequence). The CDR3 loop spans 14 amino acids.

About this clonotype: A junction boundary mismatches the germline segment, possibly from a read error. The rearrangement uses TRBV29-1 and TRBJ1-2, with D unresolved. The CDR3 contains 10 residues. CDR1 and CDR2 (germline): SQVTM, ANQGSEA. DNA for the CDR3: TGCAGCGTTGAGGACGGAGGCTACACTTTC. This sequence encodes CSVEDGGYTF.

The chain couples TRBV28 to TRBJ1-2; D is unclear. Between the trimmed V and J ends, which lost 4 bases and 4 bases, there was a span of 10 bases. The V gene's germline CDR1 is MDHEN and CDR2 SYDVKM. The CDR3 runs to 13 residues. CDR3 sequence: CASSSRGSYGYTF. The DNA of the CDR3 is TGTGCCAGCAGTTCCCGGGGAAGCTATGGCTACACCTTC.

V and J are TRBV5-1 and TRBJ2-1; 8 bases align to TRBD2. Germline V gives CDR1 SGHRS, CDR2 YFSETQ. V gave up 3 bases and J gave up 5 bases; unmatched junction bases: 7. The CDR3 consists of 15 residues. The CDR3 DNA follows: TGCGCCAGCAGCTGGGAGGGACTAGTAAACAATGAGCAGTTCTTC. Translated, it gives CASSWEGLVNNEQFF.

The chain recombines TRBV20-1 with TRBJ2-7; TRBD1 aligns across 8 bases. The germline V gene encodes CDR1 DFQATT and CDR2 SNEGSKA (reference sequence). V shed 5 bases, J shed 5 bases, and the junction held 5 bases outside the gene matches. CDR3 size: 12 residues. The CDR3 spells CSAVRTGNEQYF. CDR3 sequence (DNA): TGCAGTGCTGTAAGGACAGGGAACGAGCAGTACTTC.

The sample holds one count of this clonotype. CDR3 sequence: CASSFTTRRTGGILNGYTF. The CDR3 bases are TGTGCCAGCAGTTTCACAACAAGAAGGACAGGGGGGATTTTGAATGGCTACACCTTC. V usage is TRBV6-2 or TRBV6-3 and J usage is TRBJ1-2; 10 positions agree with TRBD1. CDR3 length: 19 amino acids. CDR1 MNHEY and CDR2 SVGEGT come from the germline V gene. With V trimmed by 4 bases and J by 6 bases, 20 bases remained unmatched.

The chain joins TRBV24-1 to TRBJ2-5; TRBD2 matches at 7 bases. The germline V gene has CDR1 KGHDR and CDR2 SFDVKD. This CDR3 comprises 16 residues. The V and J ends lost 3 bases and 4 bases, in that order; junction bases with no gene match: 10. The chain's CDR3 is CATSDRRLAGGETQYF. In DNA, the CDR3 is TGTGCCACCAGTGATCGTCGACTAGCCGGGGGAGAGACCCAGTACTTC.

This clonotype has just one count. The chain carries TRBV19 and TRBJ1-2; D ambiguous. The CDR3 is 13 residues long. Trimming removed 4 bases at V and 8 bases at J, with 14 bases between. Germline lookup yields CDR1 LNHDA and CDR2 SQIVND (reference sequence). CDR3 residues: CASSRSGSFGYTF. The CDR3 nucleotides read TGTGCCAGTAGTAGAAGCGGTTCGTTCGGCTACACCTTC.

The chain recombines TRBV6-5 with TRBJ2-7, with D tentatively TRBD1 or TRBD2 (5 bases each). CDR3 length equals 14 residues. The germline V gene encodes CDR1 MNHEY and CDR2 SVGAGI. V was pared by 7 bases and J by 4 bases, with 17 bases between. The CDR3 is CASTLGDGQYEQYF. CDR3 nucleotide sequence: TGTGCCAGCACCTTGGGGGACGGTCAATACGAGCAGTACTTC.

V and J are TRBV5-6 and TRBJ1-1; 8 positions match TRBD1. Losses at the gene ends were 0 bases for V and 5 bases for J; bases not matched to a gene: 6. The CDR3 extends over 15 amino acids. Germline V gives CDR1 SGHDT, CDR2 YYEEEE. DNA for the CDR3: TGTGCCAGCAGCTTGGCGAAACAGGGGGGGACTGAAGCTTTCTTT. It specifies CASSLAKQGGTEAFF.

In its sample, this clonotype was seen once. The chain employs TRBV11-2 and TRBJ2-7; 7 positions agree with TRBD1. V shed 5 bases, J shed 0 bases, and the junction held 19 bases outside the gene matches. Germline V gene lookup returns CDR1 SGHAT and CDR2 FQNNGV. The CDR3 consists of 19 residues. The CDR3 sequence is CASSQRIKQGQSSSYEQYF. In DNA, the CDR3 is TGTGCCAGCAGCCAGAGGATTAAACAGGGACAGTCAAGCTCCTACGAGCAGTACTTC.

The chain links TRBV7-2 to TRBJ2-4, with 9 nucleotides matching TRBD2. V shed 2 bases and J 5 bases; nucleotides not matched to a gene: 10. Germline CDR1 SGHTA, CDR2 FQGNSA. This CDR3 spans 17 amino acids. CDR3 DNA: TGTGCCAGCAGCTTATCGGTTAGCGGGAGAGGGGAAAACATTCAGTACTTC. Translated, it gives CASSLSVSGRGENIQYF.

This clonotype was observed a few times. This chain uses TRBV6-5 with TRBJ1-5; D is unclear. The CDR3 is 14 amino acids. CDR1 is MNHEY, CDR2 SVGAGI, per germline. Trimming left V 3 bases short and J 4 bases short, with 10 bases between. CDR3 DNA sequence: TGTGCCAGCAGTTATGAGGCCCGAAATCAGCCCCAGCATTTT. This encodes CASSYEARNQPQHF.

This sequence joins TRBV27 and TRBJ2-1; tentative D call: TRBD1 (6 bases). This CDR3 contains 14 residues. V was pared by 5 bases and J by 7 bases, with 15 bases between. Per germline, CDR1 MNHEY and CDR2 SMNVEV (reference sequence). CDR3 loop: CASSRDNPANEQFF. The CDR3 DNA is TGTGCCAGCAGTCGGGACAACCCTGCGAATGAGCAGTTCTTC.

V and J are TRBV4-1 and TRBJ1-3; D is unresolved. Germline V gives CDR1 MGHRA, CDR2 YSYEKL. Deletions cut 4 bases from V and 0 bases from J, with 28 bases between. This CDR3 is built from 21 residues. The CDR3 spells CASSRNPDVGLSPNSGNTIYF. CDR3 nucleotide sequence: TGCGCCAGCAGCCGGAATCCGGATGTGGGTTTGAGCCCGAACTCTGGAAACACCATATATTTT.

The chain employs TRBV20-1 and TRBJ1-6; no clear D. The germline V and J ends were trimmed by 6 bases and 0 bases, with 9 bases remaining between them. Germline CDR1 is DFQATT and CDR2 is SNEGSKA (reference sequence). The CDR3 extends over 14 amino acids. In nucleotides, the CDR3 is TGCAGTGCCTCTGGGAGCTCCTATAATTCACCCCTCCACTTT. It yields the protein CSASGSSYNSPLHF.

The chain recombines TRBV30 with TRBJ2-5, with no clear D. Germline CDR1 is GTSNPN and CDR2 is SVGIG (reference sequence). Trimming took off 2 bases at V and 1 base at J, with 8 bases between the two ends. The CDR3 is 13 residues long. The DNA of the CDR3 is TGTGCCTGGAGTCAGCAGATCCAAGAGACCCAGTACTTC. As protein: CAWSQQIQETQYF.

The chain links TRBV12-5 to TRBJ2-6, with D perhaps assigned TRBD1 or TRBD2 (5 bases each). The CDR3 loop spans 18 amino acids. Germline lookup yields CDR1 LGHNT and CDR2 FRNRAP. V was pared by 2 bases and J by 0 bases, with 14 bases between. The CDR3: CASGLPRDRSSGANVLTF. CDR3 nucleotides: TGTGCTAGTGGTTTGCCACGGGACCGGAGCTCTGGGGCCAACGTCCTGACTTTC.

CDR3 DNA: TGTGCCTGGTCAACGGGGGGGTACACTGAAGCTTTCTTT. It codes for CAWSTGGYTEAFF. The rearrangement uses TRBV30 and TRBJ1-1; tentative D call: TRBD1 (5 bases). The CDR3 runs to 13 residues. V was trimmed by 5 bases and J by 3 bases, leaving 13 bases between them. CDR1 and CDR2 (germline): GTSNPN, SVGIG (reference sequence).

The chain employs TRBV7-2 and TRBJ2-2, with TRBD2 matching over 8 bases. Germline CDR1 is SGHTA and CDR2 is FQGNSA. The CDR3 has 16 residues. V trimming: 3 bases; J trimming: 4 bases; junction bases outside the gene matches: 7. As DNA, the CDR3 is TGTGCCAGCAGCTTTGGGCGGGGGGCCTTCACCGGGGAGCTGTTTTTT. Amino acids: CASSFGRGAFTGELFF.

The chain couples TRBV20-1 to TRBJ1-2; 7 positions match TRBD1. Germline assignment: CDR1 DFQATT and CDR2 SNEGSKA (reference sequence). This CDR3 has 14 residues. Germline trimming cut 4 bases from V and 2 bases from J; bases unmatched to any gene: 7. The CDR3 nucleotides are TGCAGTGCTACACAACAGGGGACAAACTATGGCTACACCTTC. Residues: CSATQQGTNYGYTF.

This clonotype appeared a few times. The chain combines TRBV19 with TRBJ1-5; 9 nucleotides align to TRBD1. This CDR3 comprises 14 residues. Trimming at V came to 5 bases and at J to 4 bases, leaving 3 bases not matched to a gene. Germline lookup yields CDR1 LNHDA and CDR2 SQIVND (reference sequence). Here the CDR3 DNA reads TGTGCCAGTAGTGAGGGGACAGGGAATCAGCCCCAGCATTTT. This translates into CASSEGTGNQPQHF.

V usage is TRBV5-1 and J usage is TRBJ2-3, with TRBD1 matching 7 bases. CDR1 is SGHRS, CDR2 YFSETQ, per germline. The V segment lost 2 bases and the J segment 2 bases; nucleotides outside the gene matches: 2. CDR3 length: 14 amino acids. The CDR3 DNA reads TGCGCCAGCAGCTTTGGACAGGACACAGATACGCAGTATTTT. Translating gives CASSFGQDTDTQYF.